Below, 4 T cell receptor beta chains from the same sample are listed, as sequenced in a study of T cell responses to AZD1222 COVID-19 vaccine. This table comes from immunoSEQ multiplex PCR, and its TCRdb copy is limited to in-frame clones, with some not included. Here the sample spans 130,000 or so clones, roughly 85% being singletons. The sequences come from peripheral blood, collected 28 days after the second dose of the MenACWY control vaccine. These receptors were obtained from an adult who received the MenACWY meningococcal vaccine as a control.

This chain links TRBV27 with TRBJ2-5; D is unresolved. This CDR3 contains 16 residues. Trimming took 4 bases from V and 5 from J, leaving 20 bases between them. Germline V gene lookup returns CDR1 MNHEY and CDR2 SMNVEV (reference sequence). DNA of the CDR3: TGTGCCAGCAGTTCCCCCCCATCCCCGCTGGGGGAGACCCAGTACTTC. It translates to CASSSPPSPLGETQYF.

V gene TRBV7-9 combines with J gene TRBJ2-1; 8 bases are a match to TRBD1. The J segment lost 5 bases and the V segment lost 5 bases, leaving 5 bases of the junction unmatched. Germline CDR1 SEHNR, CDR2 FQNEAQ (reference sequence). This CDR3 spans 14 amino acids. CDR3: CASSPDRADNEQFF. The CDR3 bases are TGTGCCAGCAGCCCGGACAGGGCCGACAATGAGCAGTTCTTC.

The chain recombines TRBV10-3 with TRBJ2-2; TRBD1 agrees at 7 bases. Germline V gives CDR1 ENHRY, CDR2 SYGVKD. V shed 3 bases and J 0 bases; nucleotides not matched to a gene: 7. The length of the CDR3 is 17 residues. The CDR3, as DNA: TGTGCCATCAGTGACCCGGGACAGCCAGCGAACACCGGGGAGCTGTTTTTT. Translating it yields CAISDPGQPANTGELFF.

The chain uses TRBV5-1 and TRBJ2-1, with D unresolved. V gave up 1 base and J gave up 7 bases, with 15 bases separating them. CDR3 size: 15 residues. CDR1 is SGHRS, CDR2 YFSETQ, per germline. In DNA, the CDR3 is TGCGCCAGCAGCTTGAGTGTCTTAATGGGGAATGAGCAGTTCTTC. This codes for CASSLSVLMGNEQFF.